The text below deals with one T cell receptor beta chain. This sample is part of a study of T cell changes during pregnancy in multiple sclerosis. The protocol was immunoSEQ multiplex PCR, while the TCRdb copy is restricted to in-frame clones and leaves out a portion. The sample gives fewer than 15,000 clones, approximately 87% of which show up once; around an eighth is in the top ten. The sequencing used CD8+ T cells from peripheral blood mononuclear cells, collected after pregnancy. The receptor comes from a female donor in good health, enrolled as a control in a pregnancy study.

Here the CDR3 reads CASSSGTSEQFF. The CDR3 DNA is TGTGCCAGCAGTTCCGGGACTAGTGAGCAGTTCTTC. The chain employs TRBV5-4 and TRBJ2-1, with 8 bases aligning to TRBD2. V lost 5 bases, J lost 9 bases, and 4 bases stayed unmatched. This CDR3 has 12 residues. CDR1 SGHNT and CDR2 YYREEE come from the germline V gene (reference sequence).